Listed below are T cell receptor beta chains from one sample, sequenced in a study of cytomegalovirus exposure and HLA in healthy donors. Sequenced by immunoSEQ multiplex PCR; TCRdb stores in-frame clones only, minus some. Of fewer than 70,000 clones listed, around 83% are singletons. Sequencing was carried out using PBMCs. The source of these receptors is a man aged 40-49 years in good health and CMV-seronegative. Both conserved end residues are part of each CDR3. Fields, in order: V gene, D gene, J gene, CDR3 DNA, CDR3 protein. D genes are given only for firm matches.

v_gene: TRBV19
d_gene: TRBD2
j_gene: TRBJ2-6
CDR3nt: TGTGCCAGTAGTGGGGGAGGGCTTGGGGGGGCCAACGTCCTGACTTTC
CDR3aa: CASSGGGLGGANVLTF

v_gene: TRBV7-9
d_gene: -
j_gene: TRBJ1-6
CDR3nt: TGTGCCAGCAGCTTAGTAGTAGGGGTCGGGAGTAATTCACCCCTCCACTTT
CDR3aa: CASSLVVGVGSNSPLHF

v_gene: TRBV5-6
d_gene: -
j_gene: TRBJ2-5
CDR3nt: TGTGCCAGCAGCTTGTTCGTCGATTACATCCAAGAGACCCAGTACTTC
CDR3aa: CASSLFVDYIQETQYF

v_gene: TRBV30
d_gene: TRBD1
j_gene: TRBJ1-2
CDR3nt: TGTGCCTGTAGGGACAGAGCTTATGGCTACACCTTC
CDR3aa: CACRDRAYGYTF

v_gene: TRBV10-3
d_gene: -
j_gene: TRBJ2-2
CDR3nt: TGTGCCATCAGTGGCCTGGGGGGACCGACGAACACCGGGGAGCTGTTTTTT
CDR3aa: CAISGLGGPTNTGELFF

v_gene: TRBV18
d_gene: -
j_gene: TRBJ1-5
CDR3nt: TGTGCCACCTTCCCGGGGGACCTAATGGGGGTAGTGCAGCCCCAGCATTTT
CDR3aa: CATFPGDLMGVVQPQHF

v_gene: TRBV4-3
d_gene: -
j_gene: TRBJ2-2
CDR3nt: TGCGCCAGCAGCCAAGATGGAGGAAGCGGGGAGCTGTTTTTT
CDR3aa: CASSQDGGSGELFF

v_gene: TRBV5-1
d_gene: TRBD2
j_gene: TRBJ2-1
CDR3nt: TGCGCCAGCAGCTTACTAGCGGGGGCCAATGAGCAGTTCTTC
CDR3aa: CASSLLAGANEQFF

v_gene: TRBV5-6
d_gene: TRBD1
j_gene: TRBJ1-2
CDR3nt: TGTGCCAGCAGCTTGGACCGGGACAGGGGGACAAGGTTAGGTGGCTACACCTTC
CDR3aa: CASSLDRDRGTRLGGYTF

v_gene: TRBV7-2
d_gene: TRBD1
j_gene: TRBJ1-6
CDR3nt: TGTGCCAGCAGCTCGAGACAGGGTGAAGCCTCACCCCTCCACTTT
CDR3aa: CASSSRQGEASPLHF

v_gene: TRBV30
d_gene: -
j_gene: TRBJ2-2
CDR3nt: TGTGCCTGGAACGGAGGGACCCACAAAACGAACACCGGGGAGCTGTTTTTT
CDR3aa: CAWNGGTHKTNTGELFF